The 9 T cell receptor beta chains presented below share a single source sample, sequenced in a study of cytomegalovirus exposure and HLA in healthy donors. Primers included in the PCR were 60 Vbeta and 13 Jbeta primers. Generated by immunoSEQ multiplex PCR, the TCRdb table keeps only in-frame clones and is missing some. Of 100,000 to 150,000 clones in the sample, about 73% were seen once. The source material was PBMCs. The receptors derive from a woman aged 45 to 65 in good health and CMV-seropositive.

The chain links TRBV27 to TRBJ1-6, with D possibly being TRBD1 (6 bases). CDR1 is MNHEY, CDR2 SMNVEV, per germline (reference sequence). The CDR3 covers 14 residues. The V gene lost 3 bases and the J gene lost 5 bases, with 8 bases spanning the gap. This chain's CDR3 is CASSFQGNNSPLHF. CDR3 nucleotides: TGTGCCAGCAGTTTTCAGGGGAATAATTCACCCCTCCACTTT.

The genes are TRBV27 and TRBJ1-5; D might be TRBD1 (5 bases). The germline CDR1 and CDR2 sequences are MNHEY and SMNVEV (reference sequence). The CDR3 consists of 13 residues. With 8 bases removed from V and 7 bases from J, the gap between germline ends came to 15 bases. In nucleotides, the CDR3 is TGTGCCAGCTCGTGGGGGGGTCAACAGCCCCAGCATTTT. Amino acid sequence: CASSWGGQQPQHF.

The chain carries TRBV2 and TRBJ2-7; no firm D call. The ends were cut back, 3 bases at V and 2 bases at J, with 8 bases in the middle. CDR1 is SNHLY, CDR2 FYNNEI, per germline. The CDR3 is made up of 13 amino acids. DNA of the CDR3: TGTGCCAGCAGTGATGTGAGTACCTACGAGCAGTACTTC. Translated: CASSDVSTYEQYF.

With respect to this clone: One end of the junction is discordant with germline, which a read error may explain. This specimen includes other DNA sequences encoding the same CDR3. V is TRBV6-5 and J is TRBJ1-2; D perhaps matches TRBD1 (6 bases). The CDR3 covers 14 residues. Germline values: CDR1 MNHEY, CDR2 SVGAGI. The CDR3, as DNA: TGTGCCAGCAGTCGCGACAGGTTCCCGGATGGTTACACCTTC. This gives the protein CASSRDRFPDGYTF.

The chain recombines TRBV6-6 with TRBJ1-1; a weak D match, TRBD1 (5 bases). With 8 bases removed from V and 10 bases from J, the gap between germline ends came to 20 bases. The CDR3 covers 13 residues. In germline, CDR1 is MNHNY, CDR2 SVGAGI (reference sequence). CDR3 DNA: TGTGCCAGCTGTCCGACCCGGGGAGGGGCAGCTTTCTTT. Its translation is CASCPTRGGAAFF.

This clone appeared a single time. This chain links TRBV25-1 with TRBJ2-5; no clear D gene. The ends were cut back, 3 bases at V and 2 bases at J, with 10 bases in the middle. Germline lookup yields CDR1 MGHDK and CDR2 SYGVNS. There are 14 residues in the CDR3. This CDR3 reads CASSDRFGQETQYF. The CDR3 DNA is TGTGCCAGCAGTGACAGATTCGGGCAAGAGACCCAGTACTTC. The full variable domain, completed using reference TRBV25-1 and TRBJ2-5, is EADIYQTPRYLVIGTGKKITLECSQTMGHDKMYWYQQDPGMELHLIHYSYGVNSTEKGDLSSESTVSRIRTEHFPLTLESARPSHTSQYLCASSDRFGQETQYFGPGTRLLVL.

V gene TRBV11-3 combines with J gene TRBJ2-5; D remains unclear. Germline V CDR1 and CDR2: SGHNT, YENEEA. V lost 2 bases and J lost 3, with 7 bases in between. The CDR3 totals 13 residues. Here the CDR3 reads CASSLWQKETQYF. The CDR3 bases are TGTGCCAGCAGCTTATGGCAGAAAGAGACCCAGTACTTC. The complete variable domain, with remaining parts taken from reference TRBV11-3 and TRBJ2-5, reads EAGVVQSPRYKIIEKKQPVAFWCNPISGHNTLYWYLQNLGQGPELLIRYENEEAVDDSQLPKDRFSAERLKGVDSTLKIQPAELGDSAVYLCASSLWQKETQYFGPGTRLLVL.

As DNA, the CDR3 is TGCGCCAGCAGCTTAGAGGTCAACACTGAAGCTTTCTTT. Its translation is CASSLEVNTEAFF. This chain joins TRBV5-1 and TRBJ1-1, with D hard to call. Trimming left V 2 bases short and J 2 bases short, with 7 bases between. This CDR3 has 13 residues. CDR1 and CDR2 (germline): SGHRS, YFSETQ.

The gene calls are TRBV7-2 and TRBJ2-7; 7 bases are shared with TRBD1. CDR1 and CDR2 from the germline V gene are SGHTA and FQGNSA. Trimming cost V 5 bases and J 4 bases; bases outside gene matches: 8. The CDR3 runs to 14 residues. The CDR3 protein is CASSLRGRRYEQYF. CDR3 nucleotide sequence: TGTGCCAGCAGCCTGAGGGGGCGGCGTTACGAGCAGTACTTC.